This T cell receptor (beta chain) originates from a study of post-analysis software for immune sequencing data. Looking at the study overall: Multiple sclerosis in the patients followed relapsing-remitting, secondary progressive and progressive-relapsing courses.

The CDR3 is made up of 15 amino acids. Deletions cut 0 bases from V and 0 bases from J, with 9 bases between. The germline V gene encodes CDR1 LGHNA and CDR2 YSLEER. Findings and caveats of the study: Those with multiple sclerosis, the patient group, showed significantly lower normalized Chao1 diversity than controls. Same-batch preparations were strongly co-clustered by F measure. TRBV5-6, TRBV5-1 and TRBV20-1 were among roughly five TRBV segments more frequent in patients than controls.

Comments on this clonotype: Its antigen is as yet unknown.

Sequencing libraries made from TCR beta cDNA carried unique molecular identifiers. Some 500,000 cDNA molecules were recovered from an input of about 1 to 10 million T cells. TCRdb analysed the PCR reads with MiXCR anew, one entry per CDR3 protein. The table records roughly 800,000 distinct CDR3 sequences, around 45% of them present only once. The V and J genes are TRBV4-3 and TRBJ2-7; D is unclear. The source is a girl between 5 and 17 years old with multiple sclerosis. Material: blood. The CDR3 bases are TGCGCCAGCAGCCAAGAAGACGTCTCCTCCTACGAGCAGTACTTC. It specifies CASSQEDVSSYEQYF.